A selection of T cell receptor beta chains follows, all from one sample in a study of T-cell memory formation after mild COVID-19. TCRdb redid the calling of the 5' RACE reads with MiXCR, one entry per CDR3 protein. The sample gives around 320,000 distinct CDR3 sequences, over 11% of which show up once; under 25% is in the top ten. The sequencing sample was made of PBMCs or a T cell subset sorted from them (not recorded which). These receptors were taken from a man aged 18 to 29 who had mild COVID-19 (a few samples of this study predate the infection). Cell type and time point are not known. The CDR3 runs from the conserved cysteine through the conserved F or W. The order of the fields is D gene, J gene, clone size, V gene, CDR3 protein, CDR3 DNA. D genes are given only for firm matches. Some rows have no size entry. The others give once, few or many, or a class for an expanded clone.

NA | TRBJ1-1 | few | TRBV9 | CASSVRWNTEAFF | TGTGCCAGCAGCGTTCGGTGGAACACTGAAGCTTTCTTT
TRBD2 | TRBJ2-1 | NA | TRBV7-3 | CASSLNSGGANEQFF | TGTGCCAGCAGCCTTAATAGCGGGGGAGCGAATGAGCAGTTCTTC
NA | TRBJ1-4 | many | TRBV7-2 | CASSFGATNEKLFF | TGTGCCAGCAGCTTCGGTGCAACTAATGAAAAACTGTTTTTT
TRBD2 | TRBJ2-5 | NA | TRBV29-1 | CSVDPSGAETQYF | TGCAGCGTTGACCCTAGCGGGGCAGAGACCCAGTACTTC
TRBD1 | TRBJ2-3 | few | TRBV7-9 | CASSFRQGTDTQYF | TGTGCCAGCAGCTTTCGACAGGGGACAGATACGCAGTATTTT
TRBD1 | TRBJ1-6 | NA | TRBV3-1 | CASSQDRSSYNSPLHF | TGTGCCAGCAGCCAGGACAGGAGCTCCTATAATTCACCCCTCCACTTT
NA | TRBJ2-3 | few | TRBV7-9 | CASSLMSGASTDTQYF | TGTGCCAGCAGCTTGATGTCAGGGGCAAGCACAGATACGCAGTATTTT
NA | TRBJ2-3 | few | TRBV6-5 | CASSRLDGTDTQYF | TGTGCCAGCAGTCGCCTGGACGGCACAGATACGCAGTATTTT
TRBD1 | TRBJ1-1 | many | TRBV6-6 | CASSYQGGGTEAFF | TGTGCCAGCAGTTATCAGGGGGGAGGCACTGAAGCTTTCTTT
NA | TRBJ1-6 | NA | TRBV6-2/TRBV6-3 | CASSWVDSPLHF | TGTGCCAGCAGTTGGGTTGATTCACCCCTCCACTTT
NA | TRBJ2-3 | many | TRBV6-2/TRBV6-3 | CASHVGSDTTDTQYF | TGTGCCAGTCACGTGGGATCAGACACGACAGATACGCAGTATTTT
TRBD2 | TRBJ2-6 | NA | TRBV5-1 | CASSWGGTGVLTF | TGCGCCAGCAGCTGGGGGGGTACAGGCGTCCTGACTTTC
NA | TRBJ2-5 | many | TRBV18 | CASSRQGGVETQYF | TGTGCCAGCTCCCGCCAGGGAGGAGTTGAGACCCAGTACTTC
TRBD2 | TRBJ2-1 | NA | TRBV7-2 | CASSPRASGGHNEQFF | TGTGCCAGCAGCCCTAGGGCTAGCGGGGGCCACAATGAGCAGTTCTTC
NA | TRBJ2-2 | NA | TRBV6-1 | CASSFPGADYNTGELFF | TGTGCCAGCAGTTTCCCGGGGGCAGATTATAACACCGGGGAGCTGTTTTTT
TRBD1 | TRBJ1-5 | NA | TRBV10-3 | CAISEGTGGQPQHF | TGTGCCATCAGTGAAGGGACAGGGGGACAGCCCCAGCATTTT
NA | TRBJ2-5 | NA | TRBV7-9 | CASSSVKERKTQYF | TGTGCCAGCAGCTCCGTGAAGGAGCGGAAGACCCAGTACTTC
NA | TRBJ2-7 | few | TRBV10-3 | CAISESSHEQYF | TGTGCCATCAGTGAGTCGAGTCACGAGCAGTACTTC
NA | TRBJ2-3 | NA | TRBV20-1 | CSARLVDTQYF | TGCAGTGCTAGATTGGTAGATACGCAGTATTTT
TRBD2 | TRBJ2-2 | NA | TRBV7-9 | CASSLAPAGSTGELFF | TGTGCCAGCAGCTTAGCGCCAGCGGGGAGCACCGGGGAGCTGTTTTTT
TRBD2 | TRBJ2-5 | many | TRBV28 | CASSFTERGDQETQYF | TGTGCCAGCAGTTTCACGGAGCGGGGAGATCAAGAGACCCAGTACTTC
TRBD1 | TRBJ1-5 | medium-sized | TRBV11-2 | CASSVGTGGQPQHF | TGTGCCAGCAGCGTAGGGACAGGGGGACAGCCCCAGCATTTT
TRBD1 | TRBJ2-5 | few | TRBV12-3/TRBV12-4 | CASSFGRGLETQYF | TGTGCCAGCAGTTTCGGCAGGGGGCTGGAGACCCAGTACTTC
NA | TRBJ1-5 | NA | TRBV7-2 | CASCNTGSNQPQHF | TGTGCCAGCTGCAATACAGGGAGCAATCAGCCCCAGCATTTT
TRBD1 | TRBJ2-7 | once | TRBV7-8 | CASTSGTGRSEQYF | TGTGCCAGCACCTCCGGGACAGGGAGGTCCGAGCAGTACTTC
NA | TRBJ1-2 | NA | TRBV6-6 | CASSSPGDANYGYTF | TGTGCCAGCAGTTCCCCGGGGGATGCTAACTATGGCTACACCTTC
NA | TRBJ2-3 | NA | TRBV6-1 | CASSAGGSADTQYF | TGTGCCAGCAGTGCCGGCGGATCGGCAGATACGCAGTATTTT
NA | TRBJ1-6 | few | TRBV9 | CASSVEVVGDDNSPLHF | TGTGCCAGCAGCGTAGAAGTGGTAGGGGATGATAATTCACCCCTCCACTTT
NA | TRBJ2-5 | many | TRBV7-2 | CASSLRSGQETQYF | TGTGCCAGCAGCTTACGGTCAGGCCAAGAGACCCAGTACTTC
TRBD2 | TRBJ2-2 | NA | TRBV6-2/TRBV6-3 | CASRDWTSENTGELFF | TGTGCCAGCAGAGACTGGACTAGCGAGAACACCGGGGAGCTGTTTTTT
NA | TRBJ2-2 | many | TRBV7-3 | CASSPTGLTGELFF | TGTGCCAGCAGCCCTACGGGGCTGACCGGGGAGCTGTTTTTT